This note documents a single TCR beta chain sequence. What it recognizes is unknown. The data stem from a study of T cells after yellow fever vaccination. Overall study context: Low-cell-number fractions underwent preparation using SMART-Seq v4 Ultra Low Input.

TCRdb re-analysed the 5' RACE reads in MiXCR, keeping a single row per CDR3 protein. This sample has about 340,000 distinct CDR3 sequences, with 3% to 4.5% found just once. The V gene lost 0 bases and the J gene lost 3 bases, with 13 bases spanning the gap. The CDR3 runs 16 residues. CDR1 is LGHNT and CDR2 is FRNRAP in the germline V gene. Broader study findings: A secondary response was less intense yet reached its peak sooner, at day 5 versus 15. Abundant clonotypes from the bulk population could contaminate FACS-sorted repertoires. Clonotypes shared by both compartments, CD4 and CD8, made up a small share.

Material: PBMCs, obtained 5 days after the yellow fever booster vaccination. The chain joins TRBV12-5 to TRBJ2-3; D is uncertain. The sequence was obtained from a man aged 18 to 29 who received the YFV17D yellow fever vaccine. CDR3 protein: CASGLVLDLGTDTQYF. The CDR3 region has the DNA TGTGCTAGTGGTTTGGTACTGGATCTGGGGACAGATACGCAGTATTTT.